The 13 T cell receptor beta chains presented below share a single source sample, sequenced in a study of blood T cells in healthy people across ages. A second PCR, run for roughly 7 to 12 cycles, used a sample-barcoded 5' primer plus a J-beta primer mix. TCRdb reprocessed the 5' RACE reads via MiXCR and lists one record per CDR3 protein. The sample includes about 680,000 distinct CDR3 sequences, around half of them seen just once. Sample: blood. Source of these receptors: a woman aged 55-69 years in good health.

V and J are TRBV6-2 or TRBV6-3 and TRBJ2-3; no firm D call. V was cut by 5 bases and J by 8 bases, with 20 bases left in between. Germline loops: CDR1 MNHEY, CDR2 SVGEGT. The CDR3 spans 15 residues. For the CDR3, the DNA is TGTGCCAGCAGTCGATCTAGTTTGTACGCGACTACGCAGTATTTT. Amino acid sequence: CASSRSSLYATTQYF.

Of note for this clonotype: A much more abundant neighbour one base away suggests this may be a read error. The chain carries TRBV18 and TRBJ2-1; D possibly corresponds to TRBD2 (5 bases). The CDR3 consists of 15 residues. Trimming cost V 3 bases and J 9 bases, with 18 bases left between them. Germline values: CDR1 KGHSH, CDR2 LQKENI. DNA for the CDR3: TGTGCCAGCTCACCCATGGACGGCGGGCACGGTGAGCAGTTCTTC. It is translated as CASSPMDGGHGEQFF.

The table lists this clonotype with a count of one. One junction end does not reproduce the germline sequence, and a read error may be involved. This chain connects TRBV6-2 or TRBV6-3 to TRBJ2-4, with 9 bases matching TRBD1. Gene TRBJ2-7 matches the end of the DNA better, so the J call may be wrong. Germline values: CDR1 MNHEY, CDR2 SVGEGT. This CDR3 spans 16 amino acids. The CDR3 DNA reads TGTGCCGGCAGCCCCGGGACAGGGTTGCTAACCTACGAGCAGTACTTC. Translation: CAGSPGTGLLTYEQYF.

The chain couples TRBV20-1 to TRBJ2-7; tentative D call: TRBD2 (5 bases). The CDR3 runs to 15 residues. The germline V and J ends were trimmed by 1 base and 8 bases, with 21 bases remaining between them. Per germline, CDR1 DFQATT and CDR2 SNEGSKA (reference sequence). CDR3 loop: CSARVPGVPSDKQYF. The CDR3 DNA reads TGCAGTGCTAGAGTTCCCGGGGTTCCGTCCGACAAGCAGTACTTC.

This clonotype was detected once. This rearrangement joins TRBV7-9 to TRBJ2-1; 7 nucleotides line up with TRBD1. V dropped 5 bases and J dropped 0; count of bases not matched to a gene: 7. This CDR3 comprises 16 residues. Germline V gene sequence: CDR1 SEHNR, CDR2 FQNEAQ (reference sequence). CDR3 sequence: CASSPWGQSSYNEQFF. The CDR3 region has the DNA TGTGCCAGCAGCCCTTGGGGACAGAGCTCCTACAATGAGCAGTTCTTC.

The chain uses TRBV20-1 and TRBJ1-5; D possibly corresponds to TRBD1 (5 bases). Germline assignment: CDR1 DFQATT and CDR2 SNEGSKA (reference sequence). This CDR3 region has 14 residues. Trimming shortened V by 6 bases and J by 3 bases, and 15 bases separated the two germline ends. DNA for the CDR3: TGCAGTGCACGGGGCGCAGGGAACAATCAGCCCCAGCATTTT. As protein: CSARGAGNNQPQHF.

This chain links TRBV6-6 with TRBJ2-5, with D unclear. TRBJ2-7 explains the end of the DNA better; the J call may be wrong. The CDR3 runs 12 residues. Germline-derived CDR1 and CDR2 are MNHNY and SVGAGI (reference sequence). Here the CDR3 DNA reads TGTGCCAGCAGCCCCGTAGCCTACGAGCAGTACTTC. Protein product: CASSPVAYEQYF.

This clonotype was picked up one time. This chain joins TRBV5-1 and TRBJ1-6, with D tentatively TRBD1 (5 bases). Germline CDR1 is SGHRS and CDR2 is YFSETQ. Trimming stripped 0 bases from V and 9 bases from J, with 19 bases between. This CDR3 is 17 amino acids long. CDR3 sequence (DNA): TGCGCCAGCAGCTTGGATCGTTTGGGGGGTTTAGGTTCACCCCTCCACTTT. Protein product: CASSLDRLGGLGSPLHF.

This clonotype was seen more than once but under ten times. The chain uses TRBV29-1 and TRBJ2-3; the D gene is possibly TRBD1 (5 bases). The germline gives CDR1 SQVTM, CDR2 ANQGSEA. This CDR3 comprises 13 residues. The V end was cut by 4 bases, the J end by 4 bases, with 12 bases between. CDR3 nucleotide sequence: TGCAGCGTTGTTAACAGGAGTGCAGATACGCAGTATTTT. It specifies CSVVNRSADTQYF.

This clonotype was seen a few times. The chain uses TRBV6-4 and TRBJ2-1; TRBD1 matches at 8 bases. The CDR3 contains 14 residues. With 5 bases clipped from V and 6 bases from J, the junction kept 6 bases outside the gene matches. Germline-derived CDR1 and CDR2 are MRHNA and SNTAGT. The CDR3 coding sequence is TGTGCCAGCAGTATATCCGGGACAGGCAATGAGCAGTTCTTC. It encodes CASSISGTGNEQFF.

The chain has TRBV20-1 and TRBJ2-3; 9 nucleotides align to TRBD2. The CDR3 has 19 amino acids. In germline, CDR1 is DFQATT, CDR2 SNEGSKA (reference sequence). With V trimmed by 5 bases and J by 5 bases, 23 bases remained unmatched. DNA of the CDR3: TGCAGTGCTCGAAAAAACTTGGGACTAGCTGGAGAGGACGGAGATACGCAGTATTTT. Translation: CSARKNLGLAGEDGDTQYF.

This clonotype was recorded many times. This chain uses TRBV7-2 with TRBJ2-7; D is possibly TRBD1 (6 bases). The CDR3 totals 14 residues. Germline CDR1 and CDR2: SGHTA and FQGNSA. V was pared by 4 bases and J by 3 bases, with 13 bases between. The CDR3 DNA sequence: TGTGCCAGCAGCTCGGGAACAGGGTTCTACGAGCAGTACTTC. It yields the protein CASSSGTGFYEQYF.

The rearrangement uses TRBV24-1 and TRBJ2-7; 8 nucleotides line up with TRBD1. The length of the CDR3 is 16 residues. Germline V gene lookup returns CDR1 KGHDR and CDR2 SFDVKD. Germline trimming cut 2 bases from V and 1 base from J; bases unmatched to any gene: 6. The DNA for the CDR3 is TGTGCCACCAGTGATTGTCCGCGACAGGGGTCCTACGAGCAGTACTTC. This encodes CATSDCPRQGSYEQYF.